The 11 T cell receptor beta chains below come from one sample, sequenced in a study of OX40 agonist ivuxolimab in advanced cancers. Measured with immunoSEQ multiplex PCR; TCRdb has only the in-frame clones, and not every one. The top ten clones hold less than 3% of a sample with around 75,000 clones, approximately 89% of them seen once. Sequenced here: CD4+ or CD8+ T cells sorted from blood, sampled in a trial of the OX40 agonist ivuxolimab. The receptors here all came from an adult with an advanced solid tumor such as melanoma, head and neck, liver or kidney cancer.

J is TRBJ2-4 and V is TRBV5-5; no definite D call. Per the germline V gene, CDR1 is SGHKS and CDR2 is YYEKEE (reference sequence). V lost 4 bases to trimming and J lost 4 bases, with 9 bases between them. The CDR3 contains 13 residues. CDR3 nucleotides: TGTGCCAGCAGCACATACACAAAAAACATTCAGTACTTC. Protein sequence: CASSTYTKNIQYF. Complete variable domain (other parts from reference TRBV5-5 and TRBJ2-4): DAGVTQSPTHLIKTRGQQVTLRCSPISGHKSVSWYQQVLGQGPQFIFQYYEKEERGRGNFPDRFSARQFPNYSSELNVNALLLGDSALYLCASSTYTKNIQYFGAGTRLSVL.

This chain uses TRBV12-5 with TRBJ1-1, with 9 bases identical to TRBD1. The CDR3 runs 14 residues. V gave up 6 bases and J gave up 1 base; unmatched junction bases: 3. CDR1 and CDR2 from the germline V gene are LGHNT and FRNRAP. CDR3 protein: CASGPGQGNTEAFF. In DNA form, the CDR3 reads TGTGCTAGTGGCCCGGGACAGGGGAACACTGAAGCTTTCTTT.

This chain uses TRBV6-5 with TRBJ1-3; D gene uncertain. The V gene lost 0 bases and the J gene lost 0 bases, with 6 bases spanning the gap. CDR1 MNHEY and CDR2 SVGAGI come from the germline V gene. CDR3 length equals 15 residues. CDR3: CASSYSRSSGNTIYF. The CDR3 region has the DNA TGTGCCAGCAGTTACTCCCGGAGCTCTGGAAACACCATATATTTT.

This clone was seen once. V and J are TRBV28 and TRBJ2-1; TRBD2 agrees at 7 bases. V shed 7 bases, J shed 10 bases, and the junction held 13 bases outside the gene matches. The CDR3 runs 14 residues. Germline lookup yields CDR1 MDHEN and CDR2 SYDVKM. CDR3: CASISHREALEQFF. CDR3 DNA: TGTGCCAGCATATCCCACCGGGAGGCGTTGGAGCAGTTCTTC.

The V gene is TRBV2, the J gene TRBJ1-1, with a weak D call TRBD1 (6 bases). V dropped 6 bases and J dropped 6 bases, with 11 bases sitting between them. CDR3 size: 12 residues. Germline CDR1 and CDR2: SNHLY and FYNNEI. CDR3 residues: CASSRTAPEAFF. Here the CDR3 DNA reads TGTGCCAGCAGCCGGACAGCTCCTGAAGCTTTCTTT.

This chain connects TRBV7-9 to TRBJ1-4; TRBD1 matches at 7 bases. The germline CDR1 and CDR2 sequences are SEHNR and FQNEAQ (reference sequence). J lost 13 bases, V lost 2 bases, and 7 bases had no gene match. The length of the CDR3 is 13 residues. In DNA form, the CDR3 reads TGTGCCAGCAGCTTACGGGACAGCCAAGTACTGTTTTTT. Amino acids: CASSLRDSQVLFF.

The gene calls are TRBV18 and TRBJ2-1; D gene unclear. Trimming removed 0 bases from V and 8 bases from J, with 8 bases in between. The CDR3 has 13 residues. CDR1 is KGHSH and CDR2 is LQKENI in the germline V gene. CDR3 region: CASSPPGMDEQFF. The CDR3 coding sequence is TGTGCCAGCTCACCACCGGGGATGGATGAGCAGTTCTTC.

This chain links TRBV27 with TRBJ2-1, with 13 positions matching TRBD2. V shed 5 bases, J shed 8 bases, and the junction held 12 bases outside the gene matches. The CDR3 runs to 17 residues. Germline V CDR1 and CDR2: MNHEY, SMNVEV (reference sequence). CDR3 sequence reads: CASSPIPGTSGADEQFF. Written as DNA, the CDR3 is TGTGCCAGCAGTCCAATCCCCGGGACTAGCGGGGCCGATGAGCAGTTCTTC.

The chain has TRBV7-9 and TRBJ1-6, with 7 bases matching TRBD1. The germline V gene encodes CDR1 SEHNR and CDR2 FQNEAQ (reference sequence). With V trimmed by 1 base and J by 10 bases, 7 bases remained unmatched. This CDR3 contains 15 residues. This chain's CDR3 is CASSLVTGVYSPLHF. Written as DNA, the CDR3 is TGTGCCAGCAGCTTAGTTACAGGGGTGTACTCACCCCTCCACTTT.

The J gene is TRBJ1-1, the V gene TRBV28; D remains unclear. The CDR3 is 14 residues long. Trimming removed 9 bases from V and 4 bases from J, with 18 bases in between. Germline lookup yields CDR1 MDHEN and CDR2 SYDVKM. CDR3 amino acids: CASFHPRTGTEAFF. CDR3 DNA: TGTGCCAGTTTTCATCCAAGGACGGGCACTGAAGCTTTCTTT.

V usage is TRBV23-1 and J usage is TRBJ1-1; the match to TRBD1 covers 8 bases. TRBV23-1 is an ORF, and what it does is uncertain. The CDR3 is made up of 17 amino acids. V shed 2 bases, J shed 0 bases, and the junction held 8 bases outside the gene matches. The CDR3, as DNA: TGCGCCAGCAGTCAAGGAGACAGGGGACAGTTGAACACTGAAGCTTTCTTT. This gives the protein CASSQGDRGQLNTEAFF.